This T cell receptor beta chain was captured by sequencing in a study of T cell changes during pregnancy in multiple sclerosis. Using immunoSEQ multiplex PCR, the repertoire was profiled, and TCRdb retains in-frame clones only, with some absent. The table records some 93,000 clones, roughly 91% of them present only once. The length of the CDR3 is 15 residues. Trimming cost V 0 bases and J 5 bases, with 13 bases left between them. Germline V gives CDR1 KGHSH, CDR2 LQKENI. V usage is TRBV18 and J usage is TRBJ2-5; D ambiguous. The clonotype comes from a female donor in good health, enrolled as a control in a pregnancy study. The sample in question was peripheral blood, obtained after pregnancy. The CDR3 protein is CASSPPGPPGETQYF. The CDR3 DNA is TGTGCCAGCTCACCACCGGGCCCGCCTGGGGAGACCCAGTACTTC.